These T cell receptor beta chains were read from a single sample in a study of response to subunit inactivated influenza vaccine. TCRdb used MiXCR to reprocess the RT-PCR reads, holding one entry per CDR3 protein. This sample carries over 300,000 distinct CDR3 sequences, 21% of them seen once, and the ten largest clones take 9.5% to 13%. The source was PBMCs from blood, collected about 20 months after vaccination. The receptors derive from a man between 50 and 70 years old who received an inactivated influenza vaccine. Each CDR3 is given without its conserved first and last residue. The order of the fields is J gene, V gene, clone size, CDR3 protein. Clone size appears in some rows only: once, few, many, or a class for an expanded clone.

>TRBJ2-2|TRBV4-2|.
ASSQDWAGSGELF
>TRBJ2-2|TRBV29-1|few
SVEVPGLGTGELF
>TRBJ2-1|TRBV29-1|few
SVETPSGGYEQF
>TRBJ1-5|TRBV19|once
ASTSKGHQPQH
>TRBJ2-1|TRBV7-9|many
ASSLGGGEQF
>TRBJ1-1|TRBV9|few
ASSVGGGLTEAF
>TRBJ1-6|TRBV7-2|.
ASSSVNSPLH
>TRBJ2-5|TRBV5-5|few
ASSPLPENKAQY
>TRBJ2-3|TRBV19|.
ASSMVAADTQY
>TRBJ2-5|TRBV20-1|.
SAGGSGTETQY
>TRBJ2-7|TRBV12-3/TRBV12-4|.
ASRPGHAYEQY
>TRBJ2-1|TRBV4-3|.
ASSPGGPYNEQF
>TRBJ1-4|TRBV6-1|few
ASSGGGGQKTTNEKLF
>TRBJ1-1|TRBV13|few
ASSLEEGPEAF
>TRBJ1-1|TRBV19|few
ASNPSAGNTEAF
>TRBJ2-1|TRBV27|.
ASSLRGAHYNEQF
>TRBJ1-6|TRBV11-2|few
ATTQEVGGQGRLHNSPLH
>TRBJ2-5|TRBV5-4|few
ASSLAREETQY
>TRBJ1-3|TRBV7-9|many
ASSSTRDRGSGNTIY
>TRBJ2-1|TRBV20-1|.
SAMVGSYNEQF
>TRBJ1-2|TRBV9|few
ASSTSVGYGYT
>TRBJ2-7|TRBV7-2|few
ASSLRAADTYEQY
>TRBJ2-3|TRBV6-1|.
ASERGTSTDTQY
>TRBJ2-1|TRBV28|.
ASSPGVYNEQF
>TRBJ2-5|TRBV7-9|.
ASSPHGGGRETQY
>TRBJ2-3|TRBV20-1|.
SARDPSGGTDTQY
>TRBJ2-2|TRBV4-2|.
ASSQGSGLNTGELL
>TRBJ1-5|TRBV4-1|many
ASSQGLGTTQH
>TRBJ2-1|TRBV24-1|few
ATSGIGSGSLYNEQF
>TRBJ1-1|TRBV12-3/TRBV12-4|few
ASRGPQGARGEAF
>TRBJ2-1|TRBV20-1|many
SAESGGALNEQF
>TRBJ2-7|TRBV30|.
AWTDQYEQY
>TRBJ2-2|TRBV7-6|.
ASTNKNTGELF
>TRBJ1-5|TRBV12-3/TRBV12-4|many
ASSQTEDSNQPQH
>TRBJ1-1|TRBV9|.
ASSVAGLGTEAF
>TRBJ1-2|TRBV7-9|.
ASSLVQGPYGYT
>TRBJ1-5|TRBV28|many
ASSTIHGPSSNQPQH
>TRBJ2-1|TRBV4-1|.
ASSQPRLASYNEQF
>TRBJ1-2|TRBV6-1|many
ASSGQDRYGYT
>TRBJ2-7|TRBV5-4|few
ASSQGLLGAYEQY
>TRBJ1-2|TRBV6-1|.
AKGDRVYGYT
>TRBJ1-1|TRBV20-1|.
SASVAGPDTEAF
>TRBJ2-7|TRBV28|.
ASKTGTHTYEQY
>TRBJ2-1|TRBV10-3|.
AISDLWTGGYNEQF
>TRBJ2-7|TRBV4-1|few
ASSQEEGSHEQY
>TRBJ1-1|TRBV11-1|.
ASSPGPSTEAF
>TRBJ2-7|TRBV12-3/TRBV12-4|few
ASTVSGPYEQY
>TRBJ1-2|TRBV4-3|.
ASSQVGAGPSNYGYT
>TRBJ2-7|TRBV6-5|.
ASSYTPPMRARSYEQY
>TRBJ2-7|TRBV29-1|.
SARGGGSYEQY
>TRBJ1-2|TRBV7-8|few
ASSAKSGLYGYT
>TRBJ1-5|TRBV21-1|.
ASSDPGQGGSQPQH
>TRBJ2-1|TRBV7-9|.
ASAQSHFYNEQF
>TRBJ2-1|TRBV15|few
ATSINRGLDSNEQF
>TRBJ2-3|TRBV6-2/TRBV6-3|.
ASSSPGTTSTDTQY
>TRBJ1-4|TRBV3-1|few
ASSQDWERQAEKLF
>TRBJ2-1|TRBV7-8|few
ASSLVLERGEQF
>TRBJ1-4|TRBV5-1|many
ASSQDRYSEKLF
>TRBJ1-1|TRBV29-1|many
SVGRVSGNTEAF